Presented here are 18 T cell receptor beta chains from one specimen sequenced in a study of T cell changes during pregnancy in multiple sclerosis. Clones were read by immunoSEQ multiplex PCR, and TCRdb kept only the in-frame ones, dropping some. The top ten clones hold around 1.8% of a sample with tens of thousands of clones, around 93% of them seen once. The source was peripheral blood, collected after pregnancy. The source is a female donor with multiple sclerosis, enrolled in a pregnancy study.

This chain connects TRBV11-3 to TRBJ2-5; D possibly corresponds to TRBD2 (5 bases). The CDR3 has 15 residues. In germline, CDR1 is SGHNT, CDR2 YENEEA. Trimming stripped 1 base from V and 5 bases from J, with 14 bases between. This CDR3 reads CASSLGGSVGETQYF. In nucleotides, the CDR3 is TGTGCCAGCAGCTTAGGAGGGAGTGTCGGGGAGACCCAGTACTTC.

J is TRBJ2-7 and V is TRBV5-1; 7 bases align to TRBD2. The CDR3 runs to 15 residues. The V and J ends lost 4 bases and 6 bases, in that order; junction bases with no gene match: 13. Germline loops: CDR1 SGHRS, CDR2 YFSETQ. In nucleotides, the CDR3 is TGCGCCAGCAGCAACGGACTAGTGGTGTCGTCCGAGCAGTACTTC. This encodes CASSNGLVVSSEQYF.

The chain recombines TRBV29-1 with TRBJ2-1; no clear D gene. Deletions cut 5 bases from V and 1 base from J, with 6 bases between. There are 12 residues in the CDR3. The germline gives CDR1 SQVTM, CDR2 ANQGSEA. The CDR3 sequence is CSVRASYNEQFF. CDR3 coding DNA: TGCAGCGTTAGAGCTTCCTACAATGAGCAGTTCTTC.

The V gene is TRBV13, the J gene TRBJ1-1; 8 bases line up with TRBD1. CDR3 length: 14 residues. V lost 5 bases and J lost 4; bases outside the gene matches: 6. The germline gives CDR1 PRHDT, CDR2 FYEKMQ (reference sequence). The CDR3 reads CASSGGQGGTEAFF. In DNA form, the CDR3 reads TGTGCCAGCAGCGGCGGACAGGGAGGCACTGAAGCTTTCTTT.

The genes are TRBV7-9 and TRBJ2-1; the D gene is possibly TRBD2 (5 bases). The CDR3 loop spans 15 amino acids. V lost 4 bases, J lost 6 bases, and 16 bases lay in between. CDR1 is SEHNR and CDR2 is FQNEAQ in the germline V gene (reference sequence). The CDR3 protein is CASSSLLGVGNEQFF. The CDR3 nucleotides are TGTGCCAGCAGCTCGTTGCTGGGAGTGGGCAATGAGCAGTTCTTC.

J is TRBJ1-1 and V is TRBV6-1, with 7 positions matching TRBD1. The V gene end was trimmed by 2 bases and the J gene end by 1 base; junction bases not matched to a gene: 10. Germline V gives CDR1 MNHNS, CDR2 SASEGT. The CDR3 totals 17 residues. The CDR3 nucleotides read TGTGCCAGCAGTGAACTTTTCAGGGGGGTGACGAACACTGAAGCTTTCTTT. Protein product: CASSELFRGVTNTEAFF.

This clone was detected only once. The junction departs from the called germline gene at one end, perhaps through a read error. The rearrangement links TRBV6-5 to TRBJ2-7; 13 nucleotides line up with TRBD2. Germline assignment: CDR1 MNHEY and CDR2 SVGAGI. The CDR3 runs 14 residues. The CDR3 DNA is TGTGCCAGCAGTCAGACTAGCGGGAGGAGTCCCGCGGACTTC. It yields the protein CASSQTSGRSPADF.

This chain uses TRBV7-2 with TRBJ2-1, with TRBD2 matching 12 bases. The J segment lost 9 bases and the V segment lost 0 bases, leaving 9 bases of the junction unmatched. Germline V gives CDR1 SGHTA, CDR2 FQGNSA. This CDR3 spans 17 amino acids. The CDR3 loop is CASSLAQASGRAGEQFF. The CDR3 DNA sequence: TGTGCCAGCAGCTTAGCGCAGGCTAGCGGGAGGGCCGGTGAGCAGTTCTTC.

The chain combines TRBV2 with TRBJ2-1, with 9 positions matching TRBD2. Germline V gene sequence: CDR1 SNHLY, CDR2 FYNNEI. Trimming removed 8 bases from V and 4 bases from J; junction bases left unmatched: 12. The CDR3 covers 16 residues. The CDR3 loop reads CASPRPPTSGYNEQFF. CDR3 bases: TGTGCCAGCCCAAGACCACCGACTAGCGGTTACAATGAGCAGTTCTTC.

The chain joins TRBV12-5 to TRBJ1-2; TRBD1 is a possible D gene (5 bases). Germline-derived CDR1 and CDR2 are LGHNT and FRNRAP. There are 14 residues in the CDR3. V was shortened by 1 base and J by 7 bases, with 13 bases between the two germline ends. CDR3 amino acids: CASGLATERGGYTF. CDR3 in DNA: TGTGCTAGTGGTTTGGCGACAGAGCGCGGTGGCTACACCTTC.

This clone has more than one count but fewer than ten. The gene calls are TRBV7-9 and TRBJ2-7; D is perhaps TRBD1 (7 bases). CDR3 length: 14 amino acids. Looked up from germline, CDR1 is SEHNR and CDR2 is FQNEAQ (reference sequence). The V gene lost 4 bases and the J gene lost 4 bases, with 14 bases spanning the gap. CDR3 loop: CASSYSTGRYEQYF. CDR3 nucleotides: TGTGCCAGCAGCTACTCGACAGGGAGGTACGAGCAGTACTTC. Filled out from reference TRBV7-9 and TRBJ2-7, the complete variable domain reads DTGVSQNPRHKITKRGQNVTFRCDPISEHNRLYWYRQTLGQGPEFLTYFQNEAQLEKSRLLSDRFSAERPKGSFSTLEIQRTEQGDSAMYLCASSYSTGRYEQYFGPGTRLTVT.

As for this clone: Other DNA sequences in the sample encode the same CDR3. The chain joins TRBV29-1 to TRBJ2-7; 11 nucleotides match TRBD2. The CDR3 spans 13 residues. Per the germline V gene, CDR1 is SQVTM and CDR2 is ANQGSEA. V shed 4 bases, J shed 4 bases, and the junction held 3 bases outside the gene matches. This CDR3 is CSVGLAGGYEQYF. The CDR3, as DNA: TGCAGCGTTGGTCTAGCGGGAGGTTACGAGCAGTACTTC.

This chain uses TRBV29-1 with TRBJ2-1, with 11 bases fitting TRBD2. J lost 6 bases, V lost 6 bases, and 7 bases had no gene match. This CDR3 is built from 14 residues. Looked up from germline, CDR1 is SQVTM and CDR2 is ANQGSEA. In DNA form, the CDR3 reads TGCAGCGTCCACGGGACTAGCGGTAGCAATGAGCAGTTCTTC. Its protein product is CSVHGTSGSNEQFF.

This rearrangement joins TRBV9 to TRBJ1-3, with 8 bases fitting TRBD1. In germline, CDR1 is SGDLS, CDR2 YYNGEE. This CDR3 has 17 residues. Losses at the gene ends were 4 bases for V and 6 bases for J; bases not matched to a gene: 15. The CDR3 here is CASSSTTGAVLENTIYF. The CDR3 bases are TGTGCCAGCAGCTCCACGACAGGGGCCGTACTGGAAAACACCATATATTTT.

CDR3 region: CASSLAGESEKLFF. CDR3 nucleotide sequence: TGTGCCAGCAGCCTGGCAGGGGAGAGTGAAAAACTGTTTTTT. This chain joins TRBV14 and TRBJ1-4; the D gene is possibly TRBD1 (6 bases). In germline, CDR1 is SGHDN, CDR2 FVKESK. V lost 4 bases and J lost 7, with 13 bases in between. The CDR3 loop spans 14 amino acids.

J is TRBJ1-5 and V is TRBV7-2; a weak D match, TRBD1 (6 bases). The CDR3 has 13 amino acids. Trimming shortened V by 1 base and J by 7 bases, and 8 bases separated the two germline ends. Germline V gene lookup returns CDR1 SGHTA and CDR2 FQGNSA. In DNA, the CDR3 is TGTGCCAGCAGCTTAGACAGGGACCAGCCCCAGCATTTT. Translating gives CASSLDRDQPQHF.

The rearrangement uses TRBV9 and TRBJ2-7; 8 bases map to TRBD2. In germline, CDR1 is SGDLS, CDR2 YYNGEE. The CDR3 is 15 amino acids. Trimming cost V 2 bases and J 4 bases; bases outside gene matches: 8. The CDR3 is CASSVAGGSGYEQYF. The CDR3 DNA reads TGTGCCAGCAGCGTTGCGGGGGGATCAGGTTACGAGCAGTACTTC.

In this sample, this clone turned up a few times. The chain recombines TRBV7-8 with TRBJ2-7; the match to TRBD2 covers 8 bases. This CDR3 has 16 amino acids. V was pared by 0 bases and J by 4 bases, with 8 bases of the junction left unmatched. Germline assignment: CDR1 SGHVS and CDR2 FQNEAQ. The DNA of the CDR3 is TGTGCCAGCAGCTTAGCGCTGAGCGGGAGTCGATACGAGCAGTACTTC. Translated: CASSLALSGSRYEQYF.